The 16 T cell receptor beta chains below were found in one sample sequenced in a study of T-cell memory formation after mild COVID-19. In TCRdb, the 5' RACE reads were re-called with MiXCR into one record per CDR3 protein. The sample yields 110,000 or so distinct CDR3 sequences, 22% seen once. Sequencing was done on a sample of PBMCs or a T cell subset sorted from them (not recorded which). The receptors stem from a man aged 18 to 35 who had mild COVID-19 (a few samples of this study predate the infection). Cell type and time point are not known.

The genes are TRBV5-1 and TRBJ1-1; 8 bases fit TRBD1. V lost 0 bases to trimming and J lost 6 bases; unmatched junction nucleotides: 10. Germline V lookup: CDR1 SGHRS, CDR2 YFSETQ. The CDR3 has 16 residues. In DNA form, the CDR3 reads TGCGCCAGCAGCTTGGCCTTGACAGGGGATGCCGCTGAAGCTTTCTTT. This translates into CASSLALTGDAAEAFF.

The chain is built from TRBV29-1 and TRBJ2-7; D unclear. Germline V CDR1 and CDR2: SQVTM, ANQGSEA. This CDR3 has 12 amino acids. Trimming pared 2 bases from V and 4 bases from J, leaving 9 bases between. The CDR3 bases are TGCAGCGTTGAAATCACAGATTACGAGCAGTACTTC. Protein product: CSVEITDYEQYF.

This clonotype was found a few times. The chain uses TRBV19 and TRBJ2-7; a weak D match, TRBD1 (6 bases). V lost 5 bases, J lost 0 bases, and 11 bases lay in between. This CDR3 contains 14 residues. CDR1 is LNHDA, CDR2 SQIVND, per germline (reference sequence). The CDR3 bases are TGTGCCAGTAGTTCCACAGGGTACTCCTACGAGCAGTACTTC. Protein sequence: CASSSTGYSYEQYF.

In this sample, this clonotype turned up a few times. This rearrangement joins TRBV7-2 to TRBJ2-5; 10 positions match TRBD2. V shed 3 bases, J shed 2 bases, and the junction held 3 bases outside the gene matches. Looked up from germline, CDR1 is SGHTA and CDR2 is FQGNSA. The CDR3 contains 15 residues. The chain's CDR3 is CASSFVAGGQETQYF. The CDR3 region has the DNA TGTGCCAGCAGCTTCGTAGCGGGGGGACAAGAGACCCAGTACTTC.

V usage is TRBV5-6 and J usage is TRBJ2-5; D might be TRBD2 (5 bases). The CDR3 is made up of 13 amino acids. CDR1 SGHDT and CDR2 YYEEEE come from the germline V gene. The V gene lost 6 bases and the J gene lost 5 bases, with 14 bases spanning the gap. DNA of the CDR3: TGTGCCAGCACCCTACCCGGGATCGAGACCCAGTACTTC. Its protein product is CASTLPGIETQYF. Filled out from reference TRBV5-6 and TRBJ2-5, the complete variable domain reads DAGVTQSPTHLIKTRGQQVTLRCSPKSGHDTVSWYQQALGQGPQFIFQYYEEEERQRGNFPDRFSGHQFPNYSSELNVNALLLGDSALYLCASTLPGIETQYFGPGTRLLVL.

In this sample, this clonotype turned up a few times. The CDR3 DNA reads as TGTGCCAGCAGCTCGGCGCGGACAGAGAACACCGGGGAGCTGTTTTTT. This gives the protein CASSSARTENTGELFF. The genes are TRBV5-8 and TRBJ2-2, with a tentative D call TRBD1 (6 bases). The CDR3 length is 16 residues. Trimming pared 3 bases from V and 1 base from J, leaving 13 bases between. Germline V gives CDR1 SGHTS, CDR2 YDEGEE.

The CDR3 region has the DNA TGTGCCAGCAGCTCCTACTCGACTAGCGGGGGGCAGACCCAGTACTTC. Amino acids: CASSSYSTSGGQTQYF. J is TRBJ2-5 and V is TRBV11-2, with 13 bases fitting TRBD2. The J segment lost 6 bases and the V segment lost 4 bases, leaving 8 bases of the junction unmatched. The CDR3 is 16 residues long. Per the germline V gene, CDR1 is SGHAT and CDR2 is FQNNGV. The full variable domain, its missing parts supplied by reference TRBV11-2 and TRBJ2-5, is EAGVAQSPRYKIIEKRQSVAFWCNPISGHATLYWYQQILGQGPKLLIQFQNNGVVDDSQLPKDRFSAERLKGVDSTLKIQPAKLEDSAVYLCASSSYSTSGGQTQYFGPGTRLLVL.

A few counts support this clonotype. The chain has TRBV14 and TRBJ2-1; D possibly corresponds to TRBD1 (5 bases). V gave up 3 bases and J gave up 7 bases, with 25 bases separating them. This CDR3 has 18 residues. Per germline, CDR1 SGHDN and CDR2 FVKESK. The CDR3 region is CASSQYNRGRILNNEQFF. CDR3 nucleotide sequence: TGTGCCAGCAGCCAGTATAATAGGGGCCGGATCCTGAATAATGAGCAGTTCTTC.

In its sample, this clonotype was seen a few times. The chain employs TRBV10-3 and TRBJ1-4, with 11 bases lining up with TRBD1. The length of the CDR3 is 14 residues. Germline CDR1 reads ENHRY; CDR2 reads SYGVKD. Trimming removed 10 bases from V and 6 bases from J; junction bases left unmatched: 7. The CDR3 region is CATWTGGYDEKLFF. CDR3 nucleotides: TGTGCCACCTGGACAGGGGGCTACGATGAAAAACTGTTTTTT.

There are a few counts of this clonotype. The chain combines TRBV12-3 or TRBV12-4 with TRBJ1-2; 12 bases are a match to TRBD1. The CDR3 spans 16 residues. V lost 4 bases and J lost 6; bases outside the gene matches: 9. The CDR3 protein is CASSSRDRGRVDGYTF. The CDR3 nucleotides read TGTGCCAGCAGTTCCCGGGACAGGGGGCGGGTGGATGGCTACACCTTC.

The chain joins TRBV4-1 to TRBJ2-3; D is undetermined. Germline V gene data show CDR1 as MGHRA and CDR2 as YSYEKL. This CDR3 spans 12 amino acids. The V end lost 0 bases, the J end lost 5 bases, and 3 bases lay between the germline ends. The CDR3 spells CASSQEGDTQYF. The CDR3 nucleotides read TGCGCCAGCAGCCAAGAGGGAGATACGCAGTATTTT.

V gene TRBV29-1 combines with J gene TRBJ2-5, with 7 bases aligning to TRBD1. The CDR3 has 11 residues. Per the germline V gene, CDR1 is SQVTM and CDR2 is ANQGSEA. With 7 bases clipped from V and 7 bases from J, the junction kept 6 bases outside the gene matches. The CDR3 bases are TGCAGCGCTACAGGGGCAGGGACCCAGTACTTC. It yields the protein CSATGAGTQYF.

Only a few counts were recorded for this clonotype. V usage is TRBV12-3 or TRBV12-4 and J usage is TRBJ2-7, with a tentative D call TRBD1 (6 bases). The CDR3 extends over 13 amino acids. Trimming removed 7 bases at V and 3 bases at J, with 13 bases between. DNA for the CDR3: TGTGCCAGCAACGTCAGGGGAGTCTACGAGCAGTACTTC. Encoded protein: CASNVRGVYEQYF.

This clonotype was observed a handful of times. The gene calls are TRBV10-3 and TRBJ2-2; D might be TRBD2 (5 bases). The CDR3 totals 12 residues. Trimming cost V 8 bases and J 6 bases, with 10 bases left between them. CDR1 ENHRY and CDR2 SYGVKD come from the germline V gene. Written as DNA, the CDR3 is TGTGCCATCCTGTCGGGATCCGGGGAGCTGTTTTTT. Protein sequence: CAILSGSGELFF.

In this sample, this clonotype turned up a few times. This chain connects TRBV7-9 to TRBJ2-1; 8 bases are shared with TRBD2. This CDR3 is 14 amino acids long. J lost 2 bases, V lost 5 bases, and 2 bases had no gene match. The germline CDR1 and CDR2 sequences are SEHNR and FQNEAQ (reference sequence). CDR3 coding DNA: TGTGCCAGCAGCCTACTAGCGGCCTACAATGAGCAGTTCTTC. Encoded protein: CASSLLAAYNEQFF.

The V and J genes are TRBV20-1 and TRBJ1-2, with 7 bases identical to TRBD1. The CDR3 totals 13 residues. CDR1 DFQATT and CDR2 SNEGSKA come from the germline V gene (reference sequence). V trimming: 7 bases; J trimming: 2 bases; junction bases outside the gene matches: 7. CDR3 sequence reads: CSVPSGQNYGYTF. DNA of the CDR3: TGCAGTGTCCCTTCGGGACAGAACTATGGCTACACCTTC.